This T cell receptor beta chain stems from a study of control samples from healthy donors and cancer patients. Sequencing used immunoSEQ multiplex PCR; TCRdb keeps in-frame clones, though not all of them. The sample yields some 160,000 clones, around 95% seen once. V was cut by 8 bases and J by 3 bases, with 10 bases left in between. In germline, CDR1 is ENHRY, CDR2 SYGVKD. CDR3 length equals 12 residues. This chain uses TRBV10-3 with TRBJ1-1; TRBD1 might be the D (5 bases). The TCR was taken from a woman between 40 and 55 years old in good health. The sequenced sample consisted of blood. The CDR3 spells CAIGRDYTEAFF. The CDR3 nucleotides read TGTGCCATCGGCAGGGATTACACTGAAGCTTTCTTT.